This TCR beta chain came from a study of beta chain features in type 1 diabetes. Study overall: All of the samples together had some 110 million sorted cells examined. Notes on the study in general: Cells expressing TCR highly could be over-represented by cDNA sequencing. VDJ junctions sequenced from type 1 diabetes patients showed fewer insertions and more deletions. All four CD4+ subsets from Type 1 diabetes patients carried moderately but significantly shorter TCRB CDR3s. The naive, central memory and Treg TCRB repertoires showed an apparent similarity that was greater among patients than among healthy donors.

Points on this clone: Its matching antigen is unknown.

Isolated RNA was reverse transcribed in full, so expressed TCRB transcripts were sequenced. Assay: immunoSEQ multiplex PCR; the TCRdb copy retains only in-frame clones and omits some. The table lists roughly 400,000 clones, 9.6% of them singletons. Germline CDR1 KGHSH, CDR2 LQKENI. This CDR3 region has 14 residues. The germline V and J ends were trimmed by 6 bases and 4 bases, with 14 bases remaining between them. Sequenced material: central memory CD4+ T cells from blood. The chain uses TRBV18 and TRBJ2-3; D is unclear. This clonotype originated in a young man with type 1 diabetes. In nucleotides, the CDR3 is TGTGCCAGCTCTGCGAGCCCAGAAGCAGATACGCAGTATTTT. Translating gives CASSASPEADTQYF.